This T cell receptor beta chain was found in a study of blood T cell repertoires in COVID-19. Whole-study context: Samples came from the United States, Italy and Spain, spanning acute and convalescent COVID-19.

Germline V lookup: CDR1 SGHNT, CDR2 YYREEE (reference sequence). This CDR3 region has 14 residues. The germline V and J ends were trimmed by 0 bases and 6 bases, with 9 bases remaining between them. This study enrolled people aged roughly 18 to 90 from about two dozen US geographic areas. The data were produced by immunoSEQ multiplex PCR, yet TCRdb's version contains in-frame clones alone and is incomplete. The table shows approximately 240,000 clones, with around nine tenths occurring only once. The receptor comes from a woman aged 18-29 years who had recovered from COVID-19. The chain uses TRBV5-4 and TRBJ2-2; maybe TRBD1 (6 bases). Sequenced: PBMCs or T cells enriched from blood (not recorded which). The CDR3 loop reads CASSLDRDPGELFF. The CDR3 nucleotides read TGTGCCAGCAGCTTGGACAGGGATCCCGGGGAGCTGTTTTTT. The full variable domain, rest sourced from reference TRBV5-4 and TRBJ2-2, is ETGVTQSPTHLIKTRGQQVTLRCSSQSGHNTVSWYQQALGQGPQFIFQYYREEENGRGNFPPRFSGLQFPNYSSELNVNALELDDSALYLCASSLDRDPGELFFGEGSRLTVL.